This is a list of T cell receptor beta chains from one sample in a study of T cell clonotyping in hematopoietic cell transplantation. Some clones are missing from TCRdb's copy, which holds only in-frame ones; the method was immunoSEQ multiplex PCR. The table records tens of thousands of clones, around 93% of them present only once. Sample: peripheral blood mononuclear cells, taken before stem cell transplant. The receptor source for this set is a man aged 50-60 years with acute myeloid leukemia. Some clones in this sample may be carry-over from other donors' samples. CDR3s include the opening cysteine and the closing phenylalanine or tryptophan. A D gene is named only where the DNA matches it firmly. Clone size is given for some rows only: seen once, a few or many times, or a class if the clone is expanded.

abundance	v_gene	j_gene	d_gene	CDR3nt	CDR3aa
NA	TRBV5-4	TRBJ1-1	NA	TGTGCCAGCACCCTCCAAGGACAGACGAACACTGAAGCTTTCTTT	CASTLQGQTNTEAFF
NA	TRBV10-2	TRBJ2-1	NA	TGCGCCAGCAGTGAGAGGGTTAGGGTGGGAGGGGGTGAGCAGTTCTTC	CASSERVRVGGGEQFF
NA	TRBV6-4	TRBJ1-2	NA	TGTGCCAGTAAAGACCCAGTCCTTGGCTACACCTTC	CASKDPVLGYTF
few	TRBV30	TRBJ1-1	TRBD1	TGTGCCTGGAGTGTCCAGGGGGAGACTGAAGCTTTCTTT	CAWSVQGETEAFF
NA	TRBV6-5	TRBJ2-7	NA	TGTGCCAGCAGTCCGACTACTTCCTACGAGCAGTACTTC	CASSPTTSYEQYF
NA	TRBV28	TRBJ2-7	NA	TGTGCCAGCACCTTGGCAGGGACGGCGCCCTACGAGCAGTACTTC	CASTLAGTAPYEQYF
NA	TRBV7-2	TRBJ2-5	NA	TGTGCCAGCAGCCGTCAAGGACGGGAGACCCAGTACTTC	CASSRQGRETQYF
NA	TRBV7-8	TRBJ2-1	TRBD2	TGTGCCAGCAGCTTGGCTGGACTAGCGGGACGATCCTACAATGAGCAGTTCTTC	CASSLAGLAGRSYNEQFF
once	TRBV6-5	TRBJ2-5	NA	TGTGCCAGCAGTTACTCCGCTAGTAGTCAGACCCAGTACTTC	CASSYSASSQTQYF
NA	TRBV7-3	TRBJ1-5	NA	TGTGCCAGCAGCATGGGAGGTGGGCAGCCCCAGCATTTT	CASSMGGGQPQHF
NA	TRBV7-3	TRBJ2-3	NA	TGTGCCAGCAGCTTAAGCGGAATTAGCACAGATACGCAGTATTTT	CASSLSGISTDTQYF
NA	TRBV19	TRBJ1-2	TRBD1	TGTGCCAGTTCCGCCTCGGGACAGGGAAGTTATGGCTACACCTTC	CASSASGQGSYGYTF
NA	TRBV5-4	TRBJ2-1	TRBD2	TGTGCCAGCAGCACAGGGACTAGCGGGGGCCCCCTGGGGATCTTC	CASSTGTSGGPLGIF
NA	TRBV29-1	TRBJ1-5	TRBD1	TGCAGCGTTGTTTACGCAGGGGGCGGCAATCAGCCCCAGCATTTT	CSVVYAGGGNQPQHF
NA	TRBV30	TRBJ2-7	NA	TGTGCCTGGAGTAGGGGATTGAGGTACGGGCAGTACTTC	CAWSRGLRYGQYF
NA	TRBV29-1	TRBJ2-5	NA	TGCAGCGTTCGAACAGGAGGGGAGACCCAGTACTTC	CSVRTGGETQYF